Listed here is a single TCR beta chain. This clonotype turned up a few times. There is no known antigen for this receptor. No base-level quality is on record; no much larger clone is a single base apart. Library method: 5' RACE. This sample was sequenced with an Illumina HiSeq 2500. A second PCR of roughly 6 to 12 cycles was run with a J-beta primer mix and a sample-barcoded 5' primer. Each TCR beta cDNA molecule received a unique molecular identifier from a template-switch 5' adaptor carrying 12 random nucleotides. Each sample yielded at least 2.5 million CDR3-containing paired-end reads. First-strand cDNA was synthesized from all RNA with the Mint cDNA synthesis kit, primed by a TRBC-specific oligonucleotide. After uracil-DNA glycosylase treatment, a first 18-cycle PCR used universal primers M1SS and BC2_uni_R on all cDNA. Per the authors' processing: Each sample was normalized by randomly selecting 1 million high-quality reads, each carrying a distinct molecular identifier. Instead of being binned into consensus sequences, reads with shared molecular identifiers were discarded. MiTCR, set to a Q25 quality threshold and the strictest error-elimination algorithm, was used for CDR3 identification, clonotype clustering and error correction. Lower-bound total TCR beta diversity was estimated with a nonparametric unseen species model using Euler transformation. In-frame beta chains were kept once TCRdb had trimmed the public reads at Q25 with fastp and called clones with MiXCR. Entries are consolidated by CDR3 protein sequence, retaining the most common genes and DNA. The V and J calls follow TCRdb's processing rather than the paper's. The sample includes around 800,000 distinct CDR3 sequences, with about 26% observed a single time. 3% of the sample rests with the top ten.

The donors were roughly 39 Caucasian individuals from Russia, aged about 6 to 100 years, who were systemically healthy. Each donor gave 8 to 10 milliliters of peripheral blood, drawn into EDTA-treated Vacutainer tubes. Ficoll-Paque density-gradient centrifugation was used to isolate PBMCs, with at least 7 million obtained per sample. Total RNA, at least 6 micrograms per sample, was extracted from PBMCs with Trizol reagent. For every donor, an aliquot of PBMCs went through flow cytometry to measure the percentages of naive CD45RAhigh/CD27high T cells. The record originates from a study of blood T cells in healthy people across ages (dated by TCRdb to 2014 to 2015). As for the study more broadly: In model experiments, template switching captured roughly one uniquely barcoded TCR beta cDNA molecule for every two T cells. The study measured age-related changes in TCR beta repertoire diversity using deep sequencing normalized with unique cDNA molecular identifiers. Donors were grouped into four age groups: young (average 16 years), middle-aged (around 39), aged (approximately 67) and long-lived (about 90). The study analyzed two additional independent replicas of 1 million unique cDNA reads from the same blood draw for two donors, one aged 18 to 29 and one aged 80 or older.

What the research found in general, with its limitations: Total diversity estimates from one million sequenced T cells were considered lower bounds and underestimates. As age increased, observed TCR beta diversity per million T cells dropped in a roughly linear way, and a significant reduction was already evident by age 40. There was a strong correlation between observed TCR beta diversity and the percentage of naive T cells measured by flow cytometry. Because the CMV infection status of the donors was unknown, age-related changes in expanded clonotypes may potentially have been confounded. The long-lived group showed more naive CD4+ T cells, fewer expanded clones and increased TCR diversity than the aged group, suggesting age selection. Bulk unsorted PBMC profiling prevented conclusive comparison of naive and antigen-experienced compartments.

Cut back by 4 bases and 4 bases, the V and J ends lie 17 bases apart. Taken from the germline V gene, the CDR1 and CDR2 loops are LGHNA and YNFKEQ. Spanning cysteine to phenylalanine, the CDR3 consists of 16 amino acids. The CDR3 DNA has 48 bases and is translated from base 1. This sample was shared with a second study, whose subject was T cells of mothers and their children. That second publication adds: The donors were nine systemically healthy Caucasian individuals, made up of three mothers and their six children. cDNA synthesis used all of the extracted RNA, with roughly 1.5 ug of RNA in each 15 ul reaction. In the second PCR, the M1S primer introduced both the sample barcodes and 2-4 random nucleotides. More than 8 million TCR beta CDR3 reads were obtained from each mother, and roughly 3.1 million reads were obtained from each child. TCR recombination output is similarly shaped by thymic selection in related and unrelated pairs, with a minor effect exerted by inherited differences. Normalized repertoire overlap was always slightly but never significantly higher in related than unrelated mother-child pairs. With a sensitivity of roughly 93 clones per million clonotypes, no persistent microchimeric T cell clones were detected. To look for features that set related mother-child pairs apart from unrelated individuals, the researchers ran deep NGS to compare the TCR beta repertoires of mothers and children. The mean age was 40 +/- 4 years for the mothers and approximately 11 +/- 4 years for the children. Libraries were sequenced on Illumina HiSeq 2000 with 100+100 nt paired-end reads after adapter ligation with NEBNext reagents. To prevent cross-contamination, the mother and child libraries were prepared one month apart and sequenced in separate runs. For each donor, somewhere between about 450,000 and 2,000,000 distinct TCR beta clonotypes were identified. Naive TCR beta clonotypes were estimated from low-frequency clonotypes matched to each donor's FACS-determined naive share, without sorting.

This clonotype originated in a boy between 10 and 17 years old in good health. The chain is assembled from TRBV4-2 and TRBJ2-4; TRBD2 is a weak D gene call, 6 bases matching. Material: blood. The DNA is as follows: TGTGCCAGCAGCCCCAACTGGGGGGACTCGAAAAACATTCAGTACTTC. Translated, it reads CASSPNWGDSKNIQYF.